Reported below is one T cell receptor (beta chain). This entry is derived from a study of blood T cell repertoires in COVID-19. Study context: Acute and convalescent COVID-19 samples came from the United States, Italy and Spain. The analysed material was cDNA or gDNA that came from T cells, B-cell-depleted T cells, or PBMCs.

Original processing notes: For nucleated cells, counts were estimated from reference gene primer amplification. Sequenced by immunoSEQ multiplex PCR; TCRdb stores in-frame clones only, minus some. That table gives V, J and clone size, and the DNA gave D and trimming. The sample carries 97,000 or so clones, over 85% recorded once. One Seattle source followed patients from active infection through their disease course. The TCR comes from a woman between 50 and 59 years old with COVID-19, enrolled during active disease. Sequenced input: peripheral blood.

This CDR3 reads CASSYAGGEQYF. As DNA, the CDR3 is TGTGCCAGCAGCTATGCAGGGGGCGAGCAGTACTTC. This chain uses TRBV5-5 with TRBJ2-7, with TRBD1 matching 7 bases. Germline trimming cut 3 bases from V and 6 bases from J; bases unmatched to any gene: 3. Germline V CDR1 and CDR2: SGHKS, YYEKEE (reference sequence). The CDR3 is 12 residues long.